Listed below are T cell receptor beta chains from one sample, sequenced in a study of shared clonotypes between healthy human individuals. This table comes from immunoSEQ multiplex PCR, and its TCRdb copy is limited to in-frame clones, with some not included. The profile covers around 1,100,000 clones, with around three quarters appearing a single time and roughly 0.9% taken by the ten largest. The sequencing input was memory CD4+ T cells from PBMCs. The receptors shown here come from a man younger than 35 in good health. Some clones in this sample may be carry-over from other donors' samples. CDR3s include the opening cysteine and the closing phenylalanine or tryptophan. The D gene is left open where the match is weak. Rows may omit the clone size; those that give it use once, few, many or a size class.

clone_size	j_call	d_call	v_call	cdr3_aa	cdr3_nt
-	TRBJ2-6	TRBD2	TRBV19	CASREAGFSGANVLTF	TGTGCCAGTCGGGAGGCAGGGTTCTCTGGGGCCAACGTCCTGACTTTC
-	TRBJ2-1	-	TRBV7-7	CASSIGLNNEQFF	TGTGCCAGCAGCATAGGACTGAACAATGAGCAGTTCTTC
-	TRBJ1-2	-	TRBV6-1	CASSDSLSYGYTF	TGTGCCAGCAGTGACAGCCTAAGCTATGGCTACACCTTC
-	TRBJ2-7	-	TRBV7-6	CASSSRGASYEQYF	TGTGCCAGCAGCTCCAGGGGAGCCTCCTACGAGCAGTACTTC
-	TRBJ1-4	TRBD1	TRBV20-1	CSAENRGILFF	TGCAGTGCAGAAAACAGGGGAATACTGTTTTTT
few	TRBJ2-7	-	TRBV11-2	CASSPWGATSSYEQYF	TGTGCCAGCAGCCCGTGGGGGGCCACCAGCTCCTACGAGCAGTACTTC
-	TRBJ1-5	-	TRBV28	CASSDRTRGNQPQHF	TGTGCCAGCAGTGACCGGACCAGGGGCAATCAGCCCCAGCATTTT
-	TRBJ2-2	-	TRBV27	CASSLGRTPTGELFF	TGTGCCAGCAGTTTAGGGCGAACACCGACCGGGGAGCTGTTTTTT
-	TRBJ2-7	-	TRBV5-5	CASSLFGDRTYYEQYF	TGTGCCAGCAGCTTGTTCGGAGACAGGACCTACTACGAGCAGTACTTC
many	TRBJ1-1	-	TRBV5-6	CARQGSNTEAFF	TGTGCCAGACAGGGAAGCAACACTGAAGCTTTCTTT
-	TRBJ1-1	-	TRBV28	CASRGSPLTEAFF	TGTGCCAGCAGAGGTAGCCCGCTAACTGAAGCTTTCTTT
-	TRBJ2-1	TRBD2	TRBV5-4	CASRQGLGGNEQFF	TGTGCCAGCAGGCAGGGACTAGGGGGCAATGAGCAGTTCTTC
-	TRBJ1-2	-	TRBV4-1	CASSQEGGAKSFTNYGYTF	TGCGCCAGCAGCCAAGAGGGCGGGGCCAAATCCTTTACTAACTATGGCTACACCTTC
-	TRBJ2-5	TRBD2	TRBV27	CASSPLSGRAETQYF	TGTGCCAGCAGTCCATTAAGCGGGAGGGCGGAGACCCAGTACTTC
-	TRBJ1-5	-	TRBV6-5	CASSGGWNQPQHF	TGTGCCAGCAGTGGGGGTTGGAATCAGCCCCAGCATTTT
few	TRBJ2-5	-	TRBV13	CASSPLETQYF	TGTGCCAGCAGTCCCCTGGAGACCCAGTACTTC
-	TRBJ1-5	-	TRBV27	CASSGGPHNQPQHF	TGTGCCAGCAGCGGAGGGCCCCACAATCAGCCCCAGCATTTT
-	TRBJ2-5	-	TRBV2	CASSEAVETQYF	TGTGCCAGCAGTGAAGCGGTCGAGACCCAGTACTTC
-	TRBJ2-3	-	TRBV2	CASSFTDTQYF	TGTGCCAGCAGTTTTACAGATACGCAGTATTTT
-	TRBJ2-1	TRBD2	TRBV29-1	CSVAVSGNEQFF	TGCAGCGTTGCGGTTAGCGGGAATGAGCAGTTCTTC
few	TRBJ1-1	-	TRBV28	CASRNDRNTEAFF	TGTGCCAGCAGGAATGACAGAAACACTGAAGCTTTCTTT